A selection of T cell receptor beta chains follows, all from one sample in a study of blood T cell repertoires in COVID-19. Measured with immunoSEQ multiplex PCR; TCRdb has only the in-frame clones, and not every one. The data hold 250,000 to 300,000 clones, with 75% to 95% observed a single time. Material: PBMCs or T cells enriched from blood (not recorded which). The receptors originated from a woman aged 25 to 45 who had recovered from COVID-19. The conserved cysteine and the conserved F or W are not part of the CDR3 here.

TRBV19,TRBJ1-5,ASSLDRGSQPQH
TRBV7-8,TRBJ2-1,ASSPSPRYNEQF
TRBV7-6,TRBJ2-7,ASSLDPSSYEQY
TRBV6-2/TRBV6-3,TRBJ2-1,ASSRTAAYNEQF
TRBV27,TRBJ2-7,ASRPGTGAYEQY
TRBV29-1,TRBJ2-7,SVEDSSGFSYEQY
TRBV19,TRBJ1-1,ASKTRDSLNTEAF
TRBV6-5,TRBJ2-1,ASSSTGQGGDEQF
TRBV29-1,TRBJ2-3,SVERGEADTQY
TRBV30,TRBJ2-1,AWSAIGLGGNEQF
TRBV5-1,TRBJ2-1,ASSGSGSSYNEQF
TRBV15,TRBJ2-7,ATSRGRREGRYEQY
TRBV4-2,TRBJ2-2,ASSQEVNTGATGELF
TRBV10-1,TRBJ2-3,ASSLAGGADTQY
TRBV29-1,TRBJ2-2,SGGTGITGELF
TRBV13,TRBJ1-1,ASSKRGQVNTEAF
TRBV27,TRBJ2-7,ASSQLAGRSYEQY
TRBV28,TRBJ1-2,ASRISPGYGYT
TRBV18,TRBJ1-5,ASSPPNQGNNQPQH
TRBV27,TRBJ1-2,ASSTTGGWDYT
TRBV10-3,TRBJ2-1,AIRPSSGRNYNEQF
TRBV7-2,TRBJ2-7,ASSLVVAGDYEQY
TRBV30,TRBJ2-1,AWSGAGVILEQF
TRBV5-4,TRBJ1-1,ASTGQNTEAF
TRBV19,TRBJ2-5,ASSQQGETQY
TRBV18,TRBJ1-2,ASSPEDRAYGYT
TRBV30,TRBJ1-1,AWHRQGANTDTEAF
TRBV3-1/TRBV3-2,TRBJ2-5,ASSQGGLGWETQY
TRBV28,TRBJ1-2,ASRVGQGGDGYT
TRBV28,TRBJ2-6,ASSSAGLAGGGANVLT
TRBV20-1,TRBJ1-1,SASGMTDILMNTEAF
TRBV19,TRBJ1-6,ASSIGQISYNSPLH
TRBV7-8,TRBJ1-3,ASSLAFLRGWAGNTIY
TRBV28,TRBJ1-6,ASTPPGWQVRSDSPLH
TRBV7-9,TRBJ2-2,ASSKPGEETGELF
TRBV12-3/TRBV12-4,TRBJ2-1,ASRRLVNEQF
TRBV9,TRBJ2-5,ASARSGNGQGYQETQY
TRBV27,TRBJ2-3,ASNPGPSGRADTQY
TRBV6-4,TRBJ2-2,ASSDSTSGSGELF
TRBV6-2/TRBV6-3,TRBJ2-1,ASSLDSSPYNEQF
TRBV4-3,TRBJ1-1,ASSPDTRYTEAF
TRBV2,TRBJ1-5,ASSERAGVGQPQH